Presented here are 10 T cell receptor beta chains from one specimen sequenced in a study of blood T cells in healthy people across ages. A second about 6 to 11 cycle PCR used barcoded and J-beta primers. TCRdb reprocessed the 5' RACE reads with MiXCR, giving one entry per CDR3 protein. The profile shows some 1.7 million distinct CDR3 sequences, approximately 30% of them singletons. Material for sequencing was blood. All receptors come from a woman aged 25 to 45 in good health.

V usage is TRBV30 and J usage is TRBJ2-2; D gene unclear. CDR1 is GTSNPN and CDR2 is SVGIG in the germline V gene (reference sequence). The V and J ends lost 2 bases and 5 bases respectively, with 6 bases between them. The CDR3 loop spans 12 amino acids. The CDR3 sequence is CAWSLTTGELFF. The CDR3 DNA reads TGTGCCTGGAGTTTGACAACCGGGGAGCTGTTTTTT.

V and J are TRBV5-1 and TRBJ2-5; D is perhaps TRBD2 (6 bases). Germline V gene sequence: CDR1 SGHRS, CDR2 YFSETQ. This CDR3 contains 14 residues. V was pared by 5 bases and J by 3 bases, with 14 bases between. The CDR3 sequence is CASSTGELKETQYF. The CDR3 DNA is TGCGCCAGCAGTACGGGGGAGCTTAAAGAGACCCAGTACTTC.

There are a few counts of this clonotype. The chain couples TRBV20-1 to TRBJ1-1; D unresolved. This CDR3 is 14 amino acids long. The germline V gene has CDR1 DFQATT and CDR2 SNEGSKA (reference sequence). The V and J ends lost 2 bases and 5 bases respectively, with 15 bases between them. This CDR3 is CSARKATGETEAFF. The CDR3 bases are TGCAGTGCTAGAAAGGCCACTGGGGAAACTGAAGCTTTCTTT.

This clonotype has a handful of counts. The rearrangement joins TRBV7-9 to TRBJ2-4, with D perhaps matching TRBD2 (7 bases). The CDR3 consists of 15 residues. CDR1 and CDR2 from the germline V gene are SEHNR and FQNEAQ (reference sequence). V lost 2 bases to trimming and J lost 6 bases, with 14 bases between them. This CDR3 is CASSLLAGAGNIQYF. The DNA of the CDR3 is TGTGCCAGCAGCTTACTTGCGGGGGCCGGAAACATTCAGTACTTC.

DNA for the CDR3: TGTGCCAGCGAGGGGGGGACGCCCTCCTACGAGCAGTACTTC. It yields the protein CASEGGTPSYEQYF. V gene TRBV11-2 combines with J gene TRBJ2-7; weak D call: TRBD2 (7 bases). Trimming pared 8 bases from V and 0 bases from J, leaving 14 bases between. Germline loops: CDR1 SGHAT, CDR2 FQNNGV. This CDR3 spans 14 amino acids.

This clonotype was counted between two and nine times. V and J are TRBV6-6 and TRBJ2-5, with TRBD2 as a possible D gene (5 bases). The V and J ends lost 6 bases and 4 bases respectively, with 12 bases between them. There are 13 residues in the CDR3. Germline values: CDR1 MNHNY, CDR2 SVGAGI (reference sequence). The CDR3 bases are TGTGCCAGCAGGCTCGGCGGAGGAGAGACCCAGTACTTC. Amino acids: CASRLGGGETQYF.

This CDR3 reads CASSVRGSSYNEQFF. The CDR3 region has the DNA TGTGCCAGCAGCGTTCGGGGGAGCTCCTACAATGAGCAGTTCTTC. The chain recombines TRBV9 with TRBJ2-1, with a tentative D call TRBD2 (6 bases). The CDR3 consists of 15 residues. The germline gives CDR1 SGDLS, CDR2 YYNGEE. V was pared by 2 bases and J by 0 bases, with 9 bases between. The variable domain in full, with the rest retrieved from reference TRBV9 and TRBJ2-1, is DSGVTQTPKHLITATGQRVTLRCSPRSGDLSVYWYQQSLDQGLQFLIQYYNGEERAKGNILERFSAQQFPDLHSELNLSSLELGDSALYFCASSVRGSSYNEQFFGPGTRLTVL.

This clonotype has ten or more counts. The DNA of the CDR3 is TGCGCCAGCAGCTTGGAACTAGCGGGAGGATTACGCGAGCAGTACTTC. Its translation: CASSLELAGGLREQYF. The chain has TRBV5-1 and TRBJ2-7, with 12 bases fitting TRBD2. This CDR3 is 16 amino acids long. Looked up from germline, CDR1 is SGHRS and CDR2 is YFSETQ. V lost 0 bases to trimming and J lost 6 bases; unmatched junction nucleotides: 7.

This clonotype came up many times. The V call is TRBV19, the J call TRBJ2-7; 10 bases agree with TRBD1. The junction had 12 bases not matched to a gene; V was cut back by 6 bases and J by 7 bases. The V gene's germline CDR1 is LNHDA and CDR2 SQIVND (reference sequence). This CDR3 is 15 amino acids long. CDR3 sequence: CASRPGQGKVGEQYF. Written as DNA, the CDR3 is TGTGCCAGTAGGCCGGGACAGGGGAAAGTTGGAGAGCAGTACTTC.

This clonotype was observed at least ten times. This sequence joins TRBV29-1 and TRBJ2-1; D remains unclear. Germline V gene sequence: CDR1 SQVTM, CDR2 ANQGSEA. With 3 bases removed from V and 1 base from J, the gap between germline ends came to 10 bases. This CDR3 is built from 14 residues. CDR3: CSVESPRSYNEQFF. In DNA, the CDR3 is TGCAGCGTTGAGAGCCCGAGGTCCTACAATGAGCAGTTCTTC.